Below, 16 T cell receptor beta chains from the same sample are listed, as sequenced in a study of cytomegalovirus exposure and HLA in healthy donors. Amplification used 60 Vbeta primers and 13 Jbeta primers. Some clones are missing from TCRdb's copy, which holds only in-frame ones; the method was immunoSEQ multiplex PCR. The sample yields 120,000 or so clones, around four fifths seen once. The sequenced material came from PBMCs. Every receptor here comes from a man between 18 and 29 years old in good health and CMV-seropositive.

This clone was seen once. This sequence joins TRBV11-1 and TRBJ1-1; perhaps TRBD1 as D (6 bases). Trimming removed 5 bases from V and 3 bases from J, with 16 bases in between. Germline V lookup: CDR1 SGHAT, CDR2 FQDESV (reference sequence). CDR3 length: 15 residues. In DNA form, the CDR3 reads TGTGCCAGCAGCCCCGACAGGTCCCCTTACACTGAAGCTTTCTTT. The encoded protein is CASSPDRSPYTEAFF. Filled out from reference TRBV11-1 and TRBJ1-1, the complete variable domain reads EAEVAQSPRYKITEKSQAVAFWCDPISGHATLYWYRQILGQGPELLVQFQDESVVDDSQLPKDRFSAERLKGVDSTLKIQPAELGDSAMYLCASSPDRSPYTEAFFGQGTRLTVV.

V and J are TRBV6-5 and TRBJ2-5; 10 bases are shared with TRBD2. The CDR3 is 14 residues long. V dropped 7 bases and J dropped 5; count of bases not matched to a gene: 7. The V gene's germline CDR1 is MNHEY and CDR2 SVGAGI. The CDR3 is CASMELAGFETQYF. In DNA, the CDR3 is TGTGCCAGCATGGAACTAGCGGGGTTTGAGACCCAGTACTTC.

The rearrangement uses TRBV13 and TRBJ2-5; 10 bases map to TRBD1. CDR1 PRHDT and CDR2 FYEKMQ come from the germline V gene (reference sequence). V dropped 5 bases and J dropped 7; count of bases not matched to a gene: 16. The CDR3 covers 17 residues. CDR3: CASSPAETGGPTGTQYF. As DNA, the CDR3 is TGTGCCAGCAGCCCTGCTGAGACAGGGGGCCCCACCGGGACCCAGTACTTC.

V and J are TRBV27 and TRBJ2-5; perhaps TRBD2 as D (6 bases). CDR3 length: 14 residues. From germline, CDR1 is MNHEY and CDR2 SMNVEV (reference sequence). V lost 3 bases and J lost 5, with 13 bases in between. The CDR3 loop is CASSFWDGGETQYF. CDR3 DNA: TGTGCCAGCAGTTTTTGGGATGGAGGGGAGACCCAGTACTTC.

The rearrangement uses TRBV10-3 and TRBJ2-3; 14 nucleotides match TRBD2. CDR3 length equals 18 residues. Losses at the gene ends were 11 bases for V and 4 bases for J; bases not matched to a gene: 17. Germline lookup yields CDR1 ENHRY and CDR2 SYGVKD. CDR3 bases: TGTGCCGCCGGACTAGCGGGGGGTTACTTTATGGGGGCAGATACGCAGTATTTT. This gives the protein CAAGLAGGYFMGADTQYF.

J is TRBJ2-7 and V is TRBV9; 13 bases match TRBD2. Trimming cost V 3 bases and J 3 bases; bases outside gene matches: 3. CDR1 and CDR2 (germline): SGDLS, YYNGEE. This CDR3 is 15 amino acids long. CDR3 DNA: TGTGCCAGCAGCGCTGGGACTAGCGGGGTCTACGAGCAGTACTTC. Residues: CASSAGTSGVYEQYF.

The genes are TRBV12-5 and TRBJ2-5, with 7 bases aligning to TRBD2. Germline V gene sequence: CDR1 LGHNT, CDR2 FRNRAP. V lost 7 bases to trimming and J lost 5 bases; unmatched junction nucleotides: 10. CDR3 length: 14 residues. CDR3 in amino acids: CASAPSGGRETQYF. The CDR3 DNA reads TGTGCTAGTGCCCCTTCGGGGGGTCGGGAGACCCAGTACTTC.

This chain joins TRBV30 and TRBJ1-4; 10 positions agree with TRBD1. The length of the CDR3 is 15 residues. Trimming took 7 bases from V and 8 from J; bases not matched to a gene: 13. Germline values: CDR1 GTSNPN, CDR2 SVGIG (reference sequence). DNA of the CDR3: TGTGCCTCCAACGCGTGGGGACAGGGGACCGAAAAACTGTTTTTT. It is translated as CASNAWGQGTEKLFF.

Only a few counts were recorded for this clone. V gene TRBV6-5 combines with J gene TRBJ1-4; 8 bases are a match to TRBD1. The CDR3 length is 16 residues. The V gene end was trimmed by 0 bases and the J gene end by 4 bases; junction bases not matched to a gene: 4. Germline CDR1 is MNHEY and CDR2 is SVGAGI. Written as DNA, the CDR3 is TGTGCCAGCAGTTACTCCGACAGGGGCGGTAATGAAAAACTGTTTTTT. Amino acids: CASSYSDRGGNEKLFF.

The CDR3 nucleotides read TGTGCCAGCAGTTACTCTGGGGCTGGAGCTTTCTTT. It codes for CASSYSGAGAFF. This chain joins TRBV6-5 and TRBJ1-1, with a weak D call TRBD1 (5 bases). Trimming shortened V by 0 bases and J by 10 bases, and 9 bases separated the two germline ends. Germline CDR1 reads MNHEY; CDR2 reads SVGAGI. The CDR3 has 12 amino acids.

The chain has TRBV5-1 and TRBJ2-1; 8 nucleotides match TRBD2. V gave up 0 bases and J gave up 4 bases; unmatched junction bases: 9. Germline V gene sequence: CDR1 SGHRS, CDR2 YFSETQ. The CDR3 is made up of 17 amino acids. CDR3 amino acids: CASSLVSGGGRYNEQFF. CDR3 coding DNA: TGCGCCAGCAGCTTGGTGTCGGGCGGGGGGCGGTACAATGAGCAGTTCTTC.

This clone was found a few times. V usage is TRBV6-6 and J usage is TRBJ2-2; no clear D gene. Trimming took off 10 bases at V and 4 bases at J, with 22 bases between the two ends. The CDR3 totals 16 residues. Germline CDR1 is MNHNY and CDR2 is SVGAGI (reference sequence). The CDR3 loop is CATKNHRPAPTGELFF. The DNA for the CDR3 is TGTGCCACCAAGAACCACAGACCGGCCCCCACCGGGGAGCTGTTTTTT.

This chain uses TRBV4-2 with TRBJ1-4; TRBD1 aligns across 7 bases. The germline V gene has CDR1 LGHNA and CDR2 YNFKEQ. This CDR3 is built from 18 residues. After removal of 1 base from V and 0 bases from J, the junction contained 8 bases not matched to a gene. CDR3 DNA sequence: TGTGCCAGCAGCCAAGGACAGGGAGGCCTTGCAACTAATGAAAAACTGTTTTTT. Residues: CASSQGQGGLATNEKLFF.

This clone has more than one count but fewer than ten. The V gene is TRBV6-1, the J gene TRBJ2-3; D not certain. The V gene's germline CDR1 is MNHNS and CDR2 SASEGT. The CDR3 consists of 11 residues. Trimming cost V 8 bases and J 5 bases, with 8 bases left between them. CDR3 protein: CASLAEDTQYF. CDR3 DNA sequence: TGTGCCAGCCTGGCCGAAGATACGCAGTATTTT.

The chain combines TRBV4-2 with TRBJ2-5, with D perhaps TRBD2 (5 bases). With the DNA end fitting TRBJ2-7 better, the J assignment may be wrong. The germline CDR1 and CDR2 sequences are LGHNA and YNFKEQ. The CDR3 is 13 amino acids. This CDR3 reads CASSQGTPYEQYF. The CDR3 coding sequence is TGTGCCAGCAGCCAAGGGACTCCCTACGAGCAGTACTTC.

The chain couples TRBV7-8 to TRBJ1-1; perhaps TRBD1 as D (6 bases). V dropped 8 bases and J dropped 1 base, with 23 bases sitting between them. The CDR3 is 17 residues long. Germline V CDR1 and CDR2: SGHVS, FQNEAQ. CDR3 sequence (DNA): TGTGCCAGCGCCTACTACAGGGCCACGAACCAGAACACTGAAGCTTTCTTT. This encodes CASAYYRATNQNTEAFF.